This TCR beta chain was recorded in a study of shared clonotypes between healthy human individuals. The donor cohort consisted entirely of Caucasian adults residing in Nashville, Tennessee. The protocol was immunoSEQ multiplex PCR, while the TCRdb copy is restricted to in-frame clones and leaves out a portion. The repertoire includes about 2.5 million clones, 85% to 95% of them detected once, and 0.37% sits in the top ten. CDR3 length equals 14 residues. Trimming took off 5 bases at V and 5 bases at J, with 14 bases between the two ends. CDR1 and CDR2 (germline): SGHAT, FQNNGV. The origin of this receptor is a man younger than 35 in good health. Some clones in this sample may be carry-over from other donors' samples. The material sequenced was naive CD4+ T cells from PBMCs. The subset is: CD45RA+ positively selected. The chain couples TRBV11-2 to TRBJ2-3; tentatively, D is TRBD1 or TRBD2 (5 bases each). CDR3 in amino acids: CASSARDPQDTQYF. CDR3 in DNA: TGTGCCAGCAGCGCCCGGGACCCCCAAGATACGCAGTATTTT.